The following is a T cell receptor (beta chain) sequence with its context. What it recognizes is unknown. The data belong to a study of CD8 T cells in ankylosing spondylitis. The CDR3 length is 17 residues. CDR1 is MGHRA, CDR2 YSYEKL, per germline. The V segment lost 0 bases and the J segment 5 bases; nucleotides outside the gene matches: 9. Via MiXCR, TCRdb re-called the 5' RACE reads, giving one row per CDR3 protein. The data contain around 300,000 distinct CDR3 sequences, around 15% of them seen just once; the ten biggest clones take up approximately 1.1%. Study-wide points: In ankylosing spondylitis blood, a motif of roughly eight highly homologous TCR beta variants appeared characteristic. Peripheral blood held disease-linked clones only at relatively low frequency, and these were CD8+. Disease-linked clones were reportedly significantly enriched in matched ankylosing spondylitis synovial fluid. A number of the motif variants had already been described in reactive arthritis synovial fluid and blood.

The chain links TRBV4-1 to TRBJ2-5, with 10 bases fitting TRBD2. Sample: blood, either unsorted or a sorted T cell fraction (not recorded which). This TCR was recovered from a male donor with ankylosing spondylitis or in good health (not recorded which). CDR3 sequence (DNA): TGCGCCAGCAGCCAAGATGGGGGGCTAGCGGGAGCGGAGACCCAGTACTTC. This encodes CASSQDGGLAGAETQYF.